This entry lists 5 T cell receptor beta chains sequenced from one sample in a study of shared T cell receptors in the human thymus. Data came from immunoSEQ multiplex PCR; TCRdb stores just in-frame clones and leaves some out. Of more than 550,000 clones listed, approximately 85% were seen once; the top ten hold around 0.0094%. Another study also made use of these data, one on human thymus T cells.

Sequenced sample: thymocytes. These receptors were collected from a girl less than two years old with a congenital heart defect.

This sequence joins TRBV7-9 and TRBJ1-5; the match to TRBD1 covers 11 bases. CDR1 and CDR2 from the germline V gene are SEHNR and FQNEAQ (reference sequence). The V and J ends lost 3 bases and 4 bases, in that order; junction bases with no gene match: 8. CDR3 length: 17 amino acids. CDR3 protein: CASSFYRDRGGNQPQHF. The DNA of the CDR3 is TGTGCCAGCAGCTTCTACCGGGACAGGGGGGGGAATCAGCCCCAGCATTTT.

V gene TRBV9 combines with J gene TRBJ1-4; 10 bases are a match to TRBD1. This CDR3 has 16 amino acids. The ends lost 4 bases at V and 5 bases at J; junction bases unmatched: 8. Germline CDR1 reads SGDLS; CDR2 reads YYNGEE. The CDR3 reads CASSPDRGRGNEKLFF. The CDR3 region has the DNA TGTGCCAGCAGCCCCGACAGGGGGCGAGGGAATGAAAAACTGTTTTTT.

CDR3 sequence (DNA): TGTGCCAGCAGCCGGGACAGGGGGTTTGGCTACACCTTC. The encoded protein is CASSRDRGFGYTF. The chain combines TRBV6-5 with TRBJ1-2; 11 positions match TRBD1. The CDR3 totals 13 residues. The V gene end was trimmed by 6 bases and the J gene end by 7 bases; junction bases not matched to a gene: 4. Germline CDR1 reads MNHEY; CDR2 reads SVGAGI.

This clone was recorded once. V usage is TRBV29-1 and J usage is TRBJ2-1, with 15 bases matching TRBD2. The CDR3 runs 17 residues. The germline gives CDR1 SQVTM, CDR2 ANQGSEA. J was trimmed by 8 bases and V by 7 bases; bases with no gene match: 15. CDR3 bases: TGCAGCGGGGGGACTAGCGGGGGGTCCGTCTCAATCTATGAGCAGTTCTTC. Amino acids: CSGGTSGGSVSIYEQFF.

The V call is TRBV29-1, the J call TRBJ2-4; a weak D match, TRBD1 (6 bases). CDR3 length: 15 residues. V gave up 3 bases and J gave up 3 bases, with 15 bases separating them. From germline, CDR1 is SQVTM and CDR2 ANQGSEA. This CDR3 reads CSVDLGQPFKNIQYF. DNA of the CDR3: TGCAGCGTTGATTTAGGACAGCCTTTCAAAAACATTCAGTACTTC.